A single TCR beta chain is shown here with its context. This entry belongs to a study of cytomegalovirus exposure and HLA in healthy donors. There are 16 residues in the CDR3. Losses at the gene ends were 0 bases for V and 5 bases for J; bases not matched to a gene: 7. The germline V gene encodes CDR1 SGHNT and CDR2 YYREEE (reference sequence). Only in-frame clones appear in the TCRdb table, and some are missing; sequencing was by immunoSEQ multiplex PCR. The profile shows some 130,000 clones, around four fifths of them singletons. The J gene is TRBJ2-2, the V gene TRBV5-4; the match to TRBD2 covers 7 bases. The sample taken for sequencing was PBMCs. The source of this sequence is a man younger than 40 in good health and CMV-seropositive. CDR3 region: CASSLGLRGDTGELFF. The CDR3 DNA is TGTGCCAGCAGCTTGGGACTCCGGGGGGATACCGGGGAGCTGTTTTTT.